The T cell receptor (beta chain) under discussion was sequenced for a study of CD8 T cells in ankylosing spondylitis. Notes on the study in general: It appeared that ankylosing spondylitis blood was characterized by a TCR beta motif of several highly homologous variants. Relatively scarce in peripheral blood, disease-linked clones were CD8+. Disease-linked clones reportedly concentrated significantly in matched ankylosing spondylitis synovial fluid.

On this clonotype itself: Its specificity is not known.

TCRdb re-analysed the 5' RACE reads in MiXCR, keeping a single row per CDR3 protein. The data show approximately 240,000 distinct CDR3 sequences, with more than 20% seen just once and more than 0.6% held by the top ten. The germline gives CDR1 DFQATT, CDR2 SNEGSKA (reference sequence). The ends were cut back, 3 bases at V and 12 bases at J, with 12 bases in the middle. This CDR3 comprises 11 residues. Material for sequencing was blood, either unsorted or a sorted T cell fraction (not recorded which). This TCR derives from a male donor with ankylosing spondylitis or in good health (not recorded which). The chain is built from TRBV20-1 and TRBJ2-1, with D perhaps TRBD2 (5 bases). CDR3 region: CSASSPRGQFF. The CDR3 DNA reads TGCAGTGCTAGCTCTCCTCGGGGGCAGTTCTTC.